Included here is one T cell receptor beta chain sequence, with context. It lacks a known antigen. No clone much larger than this one lies a single base away; base qualities are absent. Every donor was a healthy Caucasian. The data belong to a study of identical twins (dated by TCRdb to about 2016). The study in broad terms: To test whether fetal clonotypes persist, the study used deep sequencing on TCR alpha and beta repertoires from monozygotic twins, unrelated adults of various ages, and cord blood. To rule out contamination, the twin experiments were replicated at different times with different library preparation protocols. Study-wide findings and limitations: In beta out-of-frame sequences, excess twin sharing was weaker, because having fewer shared sequences lowered the signal-to-noise ratio. Zero-insertion analyses could be partly confounded by invariant T cells such as MAIT and iNKT, although diverse VJ usage argued against such confounding for most clonotypes. Because the same donors could not be followed over many years, conclusions were based on cross-sectional statistical analysis. Abundant cord blood beta clonotypes had fewer insertions, young adult naive repertoires showed a similar but weaker trend, and memory repertoires showed no such trend. Compared with coincidental sharing between unrelated individuals, out-of-frame TCR alpha sequences shared between twins showed an excess of sequences with low generation probability. Recombination models systematically underestimated out-of-frame TCR alpha sharing in monozygotic twins but agreed with sharing between unrelated individuals.

Library construction relied on 5' RACE. Instrument used: Illumina HiSeq 2000. Template switching introduced a universal primer binding site; the final cDNA contained a unique molecular identifier, enabling accurate counting of TCR cDNA molecules. Specific primers in the conserved constant-segment region were used to synthesize first-strand cDNA for TCR alpha and beta chains. To control for contamination, every cDNA library carried two barcodes: a SMART-Mk sample barcode plus Illumina barcodes. TruSeq adapter sequences along with Illumina sample barcodes were introduced in two successive PCR steps. TCR alpha and beta cDNA libraries were sequenced on the Illumina HiSeq platform with custom primers. The study's own analysis went as follows. Raw reads were processed with MiGEC to extract unique molecular identifiers, and MiXCR was used to determine CDR3 positions. For each individual, recombination models were inferred using an EM algorithm with the repgenHMM and IGoR tools. The tcR package in R was used for shared clonotype analysis, with sharing normalized by the product of cloneset sizes. To study raw recombination free of thymic and clonal selection effects, out-of-frame nonproductive sequences were analyzed. TCRdb reprocessing: public reads trimmed at Q25 with fastp, clones called with MiXCR, in-frame beta chains kept. Rows are unified per CDR3 protein, each entry keeping the most common DNA and genes. The V and J calls come from TCRdb's annotation, not from the publication. For this sample there are around 1.7 million distinct CDR3 sequences; around 29% appear just once. Jointly, the top ten make up about 0.27% of the sample.

Germline trimming: 1 base from V, 7 bases from J; junction bases outside gene matches: 10. CDR1 and CDR2 are drawn from the germline V gene (reference sequence): DFQATT, SNEGSKA. Including cysteine and phenylalanine, the CDR3 has 15 amino acids. Only the CDR3 region is kept as DNA, spanning 45 bases read in frame from base 1. The sequencing sample was made of cord blood. The rearranged segments are TRBV20-1 and TRBJ2-3, and TRBD1 matches 8 of the central bases. The receptor's source is a newborn girl in good health. The CDR3 here reads CSARGGEQGGNTQYF. The nucleotide sequence is TGCAGTGCTAGAGGGGGAGAACAGGGGGGAAATACGCAGTATTTT.